The 11 T cell receptor beta chains listed next were all sequenced from one sample in a study of cytomegalovirus exposure and HLA in healthy donors. With 60 Vbeta and 13 Jbeta primers, the PCR was carried out. Sequencing was performed with immunoSEQ multiplex PCR; in TCRdb, only in-frame clones are kept and a portion is missing. The sample holds a few hundred thousand clones, over 65% seen once. Material for sequencing was PBMCs. The receptors shown here come from a man aged 40-50 years in good health and CMV-seronegative.

The V call is TRBV9, the J call TRBJ2-1, with 13 nucleotides matching TRBD2. CDR3 length: 16 amino acids. Germline loops: CDR1 SGDLS, CDR2 YYNGEE. Losses at the gene ends were 3 bases for V and 8 bases for J; bases not matched to a gene: 8. The CDR3 coding sequence is TGTGCCAGCAGCGGCCCAGGGACTAGCGGGATCTATGAGCAGTTCTTC. This translates into CASSGPGTSGIYEQFF.

The chain combines TRBV7-9 with TRBJ2-3, with 10 bases identical to TRBD1. The CDR3 is 15 amino acids. Germline CDR1 SEHNR, CDR2 FQNEAQ (reference sequence). The V gene end was trimmed by 5 bases and the J gene end by 4 bases; junction bases not matched to a gene: 6. The DNA of the CDR3 is TGTGCCAGCAGCCGCCGACAGGGGGCCTCAGATACGCAGTATTTT. Its translation: CASSRRQGASDTQYF.

This clone was counted only a few times. This sequence joins TRBV7-2 and TRBJ2-3; weak D call: TRBD2 (6 bases). Per germline, CDR1 SGHTA and CDR2 FQGNSA. Trimming cost V 5 bases and J 4 bases, with 10 bases left between them. The CDR3 consists of 13 residues. CDR3 nucleotide sequence: TGTGCCAGCAGCCCGACTAGAGCAGATACGCAGTATTTT. It encodes CASSPTRADTQYF.

DNA for the CDR3: TGTGCCAGCAGCCAAGAGGGGACAGCCACCGGGGAGCTGTTTTTT. Its protein is CASSQEGTATGELFF. This sequence joins TRBV4-2 and TRBJ2-2; 7 bases are a match to TRBD1. Unmatched junction bases numbered 2, after V lost 0 bases and J lost 4 bases. Germline V gene lookup returns CDR1 LGHNA and CDR2 YNFKEQ. The CDR3 runs 15 residues.

The chain combines TRBV7-3 with TRBJ2-5; D possibly corresponds to TRBD2 (6 bases). Germline CDR1 reads SGHTA; CDR2 reads FQGTGA. This CDR3 has 14 amino acids. Trimming stripped 1 base from V and 5 bases from J, with 11 bases between. CDR3 sequence reads: CASSLIAAEETQYF. Written as DNA, the CDR3 is TGTGCCAGCAGCTTAATAGCGGCAGAGGAGACCCAGTACTTC.

The chain recombines TRBV9 with TRBJ2-5; TRBD1 agrees at 9 bases. This CDR3 is 14 amino acids long. Per the germline V gene, CDR1 is SGDLS and CDR2 is YYNGEE. The V and J ends lost 3 bases and 4 bases, in that order; junction bases with no gene match: 4. DNA of the CDR3: TGTGCCAGCAGCGCCAGACAGGGGGGAGAGACCCAGTACTTC. Translating gives CASSARQGGETQYF.

V usage is TRBV19 and J usage is TRBJ2-7; D may be TRBD1 (6 bases). Looked up from germline, CDR1 is LNHDA and CDR2 is SQIVND (reference sequence). The CDR3 consists of 14 residues. Deletions cut 3 bases from V and 6 bases from J, with 15 bases between. The CDR3 sequence is CASSMPGTIAEQYF. Written as DNA, the CDR3 is TGTGCCAGTAGTATGCCCGGGACAATCGCCGAGCAGTACTTC.

The CDR3 sequence: CASSRGLASPLHF. The CDR3 DNA follows: TGTGCCAGCAGCCGTGGACTGGCTTCACCCCTCCACTTT. V gene TRBV7-3 combines with J gene TRBJ1-6; D remains unclear. CDR1 and CDR2 (germline): SGHTA, FQGTGA. The V end was cut by 5 bases, the J end by 9 bases, with 11 bases between. The CDR3 length is 13 residues.

This clone was counted once. The V gene is TRBV27, the J gene TRBJ2-7, with 7 bases aligning to TRBD1. Per the germline V gene, CDR1 is MNHEY and CDR2 is SMNVEV (reference sequence). With V trimmed by 4 bases and J by 5 bases, 8 bases remained unmatched. This CDR3 is 14 amino acids long. The CDR3 is CASSYRTGPNEQYF. The CDR3 region has the DNA TGTGCCAGCAGTTACCGGACAGGTCCCAACGAGCAGTACTTC.

The chain carries TRBV6-1 and TRBJ1-2; D not certain. The CDR3 totals 13 residues. The V end was cut by 4 bases, the J end by 0 bases, with 6 bases between. CDR1 is MNHNS and CDR2 is SASEGT in the germline V gene. The CDR3 region has the DNA TGTGCCAGCAGTGGAGTAGCTAACTATGGCTACACCTTC. Its translation: CASSGVANYGYTF.

The rearrangement uses TRBV4-2 and TRBJ2-7, with D tentatively TRBD2 (6 bases). The CDR3 consists of 15 residues. Trimming stripped 0 bases from V and 4 bases from J, with 13 bases between. CDR1 and CDR2 (germline): LGHNA, YNFKEQ. In DNA form, the CDR3 reads TGTGCCAGCAGCCAAGAGGGGGGTCTTTTTTACGAGCAGTACTTC. It specifies CASSQEGGLFYEQYF.